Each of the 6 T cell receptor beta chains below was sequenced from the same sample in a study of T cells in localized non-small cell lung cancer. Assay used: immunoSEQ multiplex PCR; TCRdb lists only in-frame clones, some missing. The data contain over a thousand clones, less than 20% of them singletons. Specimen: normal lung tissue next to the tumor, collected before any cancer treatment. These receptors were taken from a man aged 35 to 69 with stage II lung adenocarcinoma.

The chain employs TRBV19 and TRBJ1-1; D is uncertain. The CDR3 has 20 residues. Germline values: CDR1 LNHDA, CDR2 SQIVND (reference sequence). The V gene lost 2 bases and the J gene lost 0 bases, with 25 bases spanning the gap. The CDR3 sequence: CASSILLPPTRTSMNTEAFF. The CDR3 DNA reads TGTGCCAGTAGTATACTTCTACCCCCGACAAGAACCTCAATGAACACTGAAGCTTTCTTT.

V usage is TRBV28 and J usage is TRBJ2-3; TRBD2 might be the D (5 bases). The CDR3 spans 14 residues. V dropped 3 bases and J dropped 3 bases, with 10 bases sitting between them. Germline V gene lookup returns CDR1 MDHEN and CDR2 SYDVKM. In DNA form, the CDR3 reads TGTGCCAGCAGTTTCATCTCGGGAACAGATACGCAGTATTTT. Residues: CASSFISGTDTQYF.

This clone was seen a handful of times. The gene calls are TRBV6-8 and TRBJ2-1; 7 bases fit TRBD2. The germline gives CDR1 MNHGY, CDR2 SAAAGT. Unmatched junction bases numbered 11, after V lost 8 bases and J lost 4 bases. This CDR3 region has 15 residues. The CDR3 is CASLRRAGFYNEQFF. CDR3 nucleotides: TGTGCCAGCCTCCGTCGAGCGGGGTTTTACAATGAGCAGTTCTTC.

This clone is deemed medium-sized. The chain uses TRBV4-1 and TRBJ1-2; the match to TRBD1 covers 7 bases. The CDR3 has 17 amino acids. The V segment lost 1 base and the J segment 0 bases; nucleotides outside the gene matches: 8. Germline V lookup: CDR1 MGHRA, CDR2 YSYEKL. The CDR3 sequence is CASSQGPIGTANYGYTF. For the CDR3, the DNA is TGCGCCAGCAGCCAAGGCCCCATTGGGACAGCTAACTATGGCTACACCTTC.

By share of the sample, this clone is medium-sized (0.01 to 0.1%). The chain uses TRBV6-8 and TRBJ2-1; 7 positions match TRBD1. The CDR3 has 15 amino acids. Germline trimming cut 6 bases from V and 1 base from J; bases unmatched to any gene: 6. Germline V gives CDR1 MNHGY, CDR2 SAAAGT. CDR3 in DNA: TGTGCCAGCAGCCTGGACAGGCTTTCCTACAATGAGCAGTTCTTC. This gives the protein CASSLDRLSYNEQFF.

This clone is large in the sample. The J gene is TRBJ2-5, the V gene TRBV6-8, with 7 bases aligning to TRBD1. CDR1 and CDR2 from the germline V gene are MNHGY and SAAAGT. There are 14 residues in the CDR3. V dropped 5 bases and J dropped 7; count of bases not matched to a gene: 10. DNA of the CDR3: TGTGCCAGCAGTCCCCAGGGGGAGAGTACGACCCAGTACTTC. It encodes CASSPQGESTTQYF.